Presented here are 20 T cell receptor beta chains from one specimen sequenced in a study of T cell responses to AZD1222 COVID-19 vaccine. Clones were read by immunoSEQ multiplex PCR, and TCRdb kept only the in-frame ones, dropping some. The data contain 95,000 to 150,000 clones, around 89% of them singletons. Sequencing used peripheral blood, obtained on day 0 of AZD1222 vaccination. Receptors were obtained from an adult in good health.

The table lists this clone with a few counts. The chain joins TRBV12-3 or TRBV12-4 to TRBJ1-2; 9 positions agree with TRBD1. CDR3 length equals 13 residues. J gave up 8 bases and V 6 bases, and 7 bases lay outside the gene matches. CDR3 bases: TGTGCCAGCAGCCACGGGACAGGGAGAGGCTACACCTTC. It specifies CASSHGTGRGYTF.

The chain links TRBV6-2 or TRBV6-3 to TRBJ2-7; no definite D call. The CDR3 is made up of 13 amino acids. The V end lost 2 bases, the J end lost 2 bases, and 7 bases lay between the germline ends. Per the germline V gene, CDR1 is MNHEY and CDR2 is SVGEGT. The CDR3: CASSYHLTYEQYF. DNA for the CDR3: TGTGCCAGCAGTTACCACTTAACCTACGAGCAGTACTTC.

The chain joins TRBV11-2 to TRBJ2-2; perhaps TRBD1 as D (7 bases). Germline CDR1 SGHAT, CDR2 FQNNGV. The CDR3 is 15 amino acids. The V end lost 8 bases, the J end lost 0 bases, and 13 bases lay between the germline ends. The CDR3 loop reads CASLGGGPNTGELFF. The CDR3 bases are TGTGCCAGCCTAGGAGGGGGCCCGAACACCGGGGAGCTGTTTTTT.

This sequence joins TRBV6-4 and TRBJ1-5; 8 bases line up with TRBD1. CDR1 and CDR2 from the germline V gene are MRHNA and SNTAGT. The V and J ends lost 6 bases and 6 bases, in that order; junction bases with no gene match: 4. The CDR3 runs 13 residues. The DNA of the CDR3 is TGTGCCAGCAGCGTCGACAGGGGTCAGCCCCAGCATTTT. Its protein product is CASSVDRGQPQHF.

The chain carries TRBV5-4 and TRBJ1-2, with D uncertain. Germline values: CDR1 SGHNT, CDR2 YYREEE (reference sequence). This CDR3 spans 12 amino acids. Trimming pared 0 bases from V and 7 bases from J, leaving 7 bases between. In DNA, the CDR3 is TGTGCCAGCAGCTTGGAGGGTAGTGGCTACACCTTC. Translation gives CASSLEGSGYTF.

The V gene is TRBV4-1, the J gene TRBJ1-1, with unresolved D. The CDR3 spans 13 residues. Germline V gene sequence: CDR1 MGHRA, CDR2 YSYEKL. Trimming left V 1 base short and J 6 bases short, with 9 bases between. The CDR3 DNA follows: TGCGCCAGCAGCCAAGGGGGAAGTCCTGAAGCTTTCTTT. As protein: CASSQGGSPEAFF.

Written as DNA, the CDR3 is TGTGCCAGCTTTGACAGGGGGCGAGTGGGCTACACCTTC. This translates into CASFDRGRVGYTF. V gene TRBV19 combines with J gene TRBJ1-2; 10 nucleotides line up with TRBD1. The CDR3 length is 13 residues. The germline V gene has CDR1 LNHDA and CDR2 SQIVND (reference sequence). The trim removed 9 bases at V and 8 bases at J, leaving 9 bases unmatched. The variable domain in full, completed from reference TRBV19 and TRBJ1-2, reads DGGITQSPKYLFRKEGQNVTLSCEQNLNHDAMYWYRQDPGQGLRLIYYSQIVNDFQKGDIAEGYSVSREKKESFPLTVTSAQKNPTAFYLCASFDRGRVGYTFGSGTRLTVV.

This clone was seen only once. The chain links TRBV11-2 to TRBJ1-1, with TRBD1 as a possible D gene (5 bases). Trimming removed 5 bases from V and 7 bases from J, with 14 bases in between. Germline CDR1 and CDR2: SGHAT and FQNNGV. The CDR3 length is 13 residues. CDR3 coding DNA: TGTGCCAGCAGCCCAAAGGGGCCCCTTGAAGCTTTCTTT. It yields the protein CASSPKGPLEAFF.

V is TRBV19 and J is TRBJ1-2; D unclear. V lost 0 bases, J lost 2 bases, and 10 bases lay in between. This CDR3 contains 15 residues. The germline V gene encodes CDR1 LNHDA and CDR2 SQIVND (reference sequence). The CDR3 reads CASSIDRYRNYGYTF. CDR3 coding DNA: TGTGCCAGTAGTATAGATCGGTACAGAAACTATGGCTACACCTTC.

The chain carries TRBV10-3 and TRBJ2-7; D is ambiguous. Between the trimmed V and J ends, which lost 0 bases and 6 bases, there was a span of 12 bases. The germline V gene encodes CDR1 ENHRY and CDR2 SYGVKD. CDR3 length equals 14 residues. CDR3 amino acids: CAISESLTTFEQYF. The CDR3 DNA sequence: TGTGCCATCAGTGAGTCCCTTACCACCTTCGAGCAGTACTTC.

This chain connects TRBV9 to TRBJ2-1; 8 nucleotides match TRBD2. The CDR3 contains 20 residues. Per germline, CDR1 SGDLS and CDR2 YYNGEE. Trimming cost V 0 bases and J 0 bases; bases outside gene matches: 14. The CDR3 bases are TGTGCCAGCAGCGTAGACAGCGGGGGCCGCCTTATGAGCTCCTACAATGAGCAGTTCTTC. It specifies CASSVDSGGRLMSSYNEQFF.

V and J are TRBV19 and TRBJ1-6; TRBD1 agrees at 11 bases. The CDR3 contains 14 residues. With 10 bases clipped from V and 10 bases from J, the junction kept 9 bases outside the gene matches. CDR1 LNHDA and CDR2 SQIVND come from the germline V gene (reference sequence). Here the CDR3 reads CATREGQGGSPLHF. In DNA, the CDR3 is TGTGCCACAAGGGAGGGACAGGGGGGATCACCCCTCCACTTT.

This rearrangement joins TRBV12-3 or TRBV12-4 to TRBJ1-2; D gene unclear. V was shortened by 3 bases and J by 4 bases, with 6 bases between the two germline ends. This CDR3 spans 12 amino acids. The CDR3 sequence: CASSFFGYGYTF. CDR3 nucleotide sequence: TGTGCCAGCAGTTTTTTTGGCTATGGCTACACCTTC.

The CDR3 sequence is CASSVEGGSGANVLTF. The CDR3 DNA reads as TGTGCCAGCAGCGTAGAGGGGGGCTCTGGGGCCAACGTCCTGACTTTC. The chain links TRBV9 to TRBJ2-6; D possibly uses TRBD1 or TRBD2 (6 bases each). The CDR3 is 16 residues long. V was clipped by 0 bases and J by 0 bases, with 7 bases between them. In germline, CDR1 is SGDLS, CDR2 YYNGEE.

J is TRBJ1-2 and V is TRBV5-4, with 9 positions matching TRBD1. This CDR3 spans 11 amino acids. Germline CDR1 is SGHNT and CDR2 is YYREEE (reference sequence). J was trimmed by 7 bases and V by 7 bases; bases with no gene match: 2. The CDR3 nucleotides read TGTGCCAGCGGGACAGGGTTTGGCTACACCTTC. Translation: CASGTGFGYTF.

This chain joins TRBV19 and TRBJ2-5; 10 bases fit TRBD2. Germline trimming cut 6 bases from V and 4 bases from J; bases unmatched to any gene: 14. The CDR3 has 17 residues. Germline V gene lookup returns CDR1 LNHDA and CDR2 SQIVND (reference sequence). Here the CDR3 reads CASRFLHSGGNLETQYF. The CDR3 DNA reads TGTGCCAGTAGATTCCTTCATAGCGGGGGGAATTTAGAGACCCAGTACTTC.

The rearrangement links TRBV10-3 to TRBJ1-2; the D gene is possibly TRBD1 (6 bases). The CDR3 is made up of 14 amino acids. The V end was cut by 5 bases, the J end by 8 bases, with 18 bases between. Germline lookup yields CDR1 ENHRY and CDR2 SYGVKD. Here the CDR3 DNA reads TGTGCCATCAGTCTGACAGGCCCGCCGGGAGGCTACACCTTC. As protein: CAISLTGPPGGYTF.

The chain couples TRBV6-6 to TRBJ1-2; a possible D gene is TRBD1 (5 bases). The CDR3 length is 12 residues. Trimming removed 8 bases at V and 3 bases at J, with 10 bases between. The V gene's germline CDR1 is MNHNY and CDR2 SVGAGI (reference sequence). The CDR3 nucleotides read TGTGCCAGCTCTCCACAGGACTATGGCTACACCTTC. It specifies CASSPQDYGYTF.

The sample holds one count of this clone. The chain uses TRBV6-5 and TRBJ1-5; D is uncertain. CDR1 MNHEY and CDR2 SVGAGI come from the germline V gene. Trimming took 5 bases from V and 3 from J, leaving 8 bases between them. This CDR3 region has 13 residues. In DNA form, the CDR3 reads TGTGCCAGCAGTCATGACGACAATCAGCCCCAGCATTTT. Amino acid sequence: CASSHDDNQPQHF.

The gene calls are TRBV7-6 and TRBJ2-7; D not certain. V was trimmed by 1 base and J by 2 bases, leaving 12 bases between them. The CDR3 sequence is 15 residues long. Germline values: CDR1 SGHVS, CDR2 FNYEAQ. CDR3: CASSLGSSPPYEQYF. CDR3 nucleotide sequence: TGTGCCAGCAGCTTAGGAAGTAGTCCCCCCTACGAGCAGTACTTC.